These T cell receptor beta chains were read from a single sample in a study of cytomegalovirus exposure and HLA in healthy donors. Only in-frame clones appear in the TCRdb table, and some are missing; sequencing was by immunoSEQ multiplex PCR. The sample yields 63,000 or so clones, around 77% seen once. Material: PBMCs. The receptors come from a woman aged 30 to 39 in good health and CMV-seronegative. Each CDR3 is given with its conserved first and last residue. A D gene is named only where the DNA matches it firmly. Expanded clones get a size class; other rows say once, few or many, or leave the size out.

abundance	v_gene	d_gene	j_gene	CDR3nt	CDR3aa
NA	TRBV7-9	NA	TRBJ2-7	TGTGCCAGCAGCTTAGTTGCGCGTCCCTACGAGCAGTACTTC	CASSLVARPYEQYF
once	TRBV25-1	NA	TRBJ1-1	TGTGCCAGTAGAACAGGGTCTACTATGAACACTGAAGCTTTCTTT	CASRTGSTMNTEAFF
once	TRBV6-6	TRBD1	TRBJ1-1	TGTGCCAGCAGTTTCCAGACAGGGATGAACACTGAAGCTTTCTTT	CASSFQTGMNTEAFF
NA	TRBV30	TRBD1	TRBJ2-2	TGTGCCTCGGGGAGTTCGGGACAGGGGACCGGGGAGCTGTTTTTT	CASGSSGQGTGELFF
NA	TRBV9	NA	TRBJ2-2	TGTGCCAGCACCTCTGGGGGCCCGAACACCGGGGAGCTGTTTTTT	CASTSGGPNTGELFF
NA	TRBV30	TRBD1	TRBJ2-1	TGTGCCGGGCACGGGACAGGCGTCTACAATGAGCAGTTCTTC	CAGHGTGVYNEQFF
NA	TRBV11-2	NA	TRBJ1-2	TGTGCCAGCAGCGCCACGGGAGGGTTTAACTATGGCTACACCTTC	CASSATGGFNYGYTF
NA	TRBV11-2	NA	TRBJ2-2	TGTGCCAGCAGCCCCGGACTAGGGGGGAACACCGGGGAGCTGTTTTTT	CASSPGLGGNTGELFF
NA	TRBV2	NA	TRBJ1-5	TGTGCCAGCACGCCCGTGGGGGCCAATCAGCCCCAGCATTTT	CASTPVGANQPQHF
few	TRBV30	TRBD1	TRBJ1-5	TGTGCCTGGAAACGGACAGGAAATCAGCCCCAGCATTTT	CAWKRTGNQPQHF
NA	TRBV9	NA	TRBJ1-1	TGTGCCAGCAGCGTAGGCGGCAGGGGCAGCACTGAAGCTTTCTTT	CASSVGGRGSTEAFF